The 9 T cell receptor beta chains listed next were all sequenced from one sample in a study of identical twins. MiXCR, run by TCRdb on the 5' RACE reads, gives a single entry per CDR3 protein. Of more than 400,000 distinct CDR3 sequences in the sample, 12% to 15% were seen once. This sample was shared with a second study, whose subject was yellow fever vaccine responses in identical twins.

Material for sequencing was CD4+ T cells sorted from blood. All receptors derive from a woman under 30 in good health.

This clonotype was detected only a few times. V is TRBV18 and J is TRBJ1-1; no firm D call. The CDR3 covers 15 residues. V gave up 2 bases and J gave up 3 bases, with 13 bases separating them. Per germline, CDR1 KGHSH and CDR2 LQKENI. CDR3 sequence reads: CASSPYEVVDTEAFF. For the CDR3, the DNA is TGTGCCAGCTCACCATATGAAGTTGTGGACACTGAAGCTTTCTTT.

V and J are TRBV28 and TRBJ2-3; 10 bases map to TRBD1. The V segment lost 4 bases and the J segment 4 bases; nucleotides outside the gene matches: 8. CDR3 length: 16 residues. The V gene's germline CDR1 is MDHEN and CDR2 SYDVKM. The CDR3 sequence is CASSSQDRGVPDTQYF. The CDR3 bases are TGTGCCAGCAGTTCACAGGACAGGGGGGTCCCAGATACGCAGTATTTT. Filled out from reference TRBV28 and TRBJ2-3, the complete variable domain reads DVKVTQSSRYLVKRTGEKVFLECVQDMDHENMFWYRQDPGLGLRLIYFSYDVKMKEKGDIPEGYSVSREKKERFSLILESASTNQTSMYLCASSSQDRGVPDTQYFGPGTRLTVL.

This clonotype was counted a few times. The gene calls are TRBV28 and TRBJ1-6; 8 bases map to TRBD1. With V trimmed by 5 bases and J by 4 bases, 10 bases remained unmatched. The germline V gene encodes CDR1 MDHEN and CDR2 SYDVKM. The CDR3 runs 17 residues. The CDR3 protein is CASSPMTGTGYNSPLHF. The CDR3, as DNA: TGTGCCAGCAGTCCAATGACCGGGACAGGATATAATTCACCCCTCCACTTT.

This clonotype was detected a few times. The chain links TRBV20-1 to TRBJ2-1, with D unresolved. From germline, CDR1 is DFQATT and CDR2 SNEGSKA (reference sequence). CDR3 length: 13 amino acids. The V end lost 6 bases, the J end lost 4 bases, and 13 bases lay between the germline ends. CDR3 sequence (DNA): TGCAGTGCCATCCCAGGCCAGTACAATGAGCAGTTCTTC. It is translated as CSAIPGQYNEQFF.

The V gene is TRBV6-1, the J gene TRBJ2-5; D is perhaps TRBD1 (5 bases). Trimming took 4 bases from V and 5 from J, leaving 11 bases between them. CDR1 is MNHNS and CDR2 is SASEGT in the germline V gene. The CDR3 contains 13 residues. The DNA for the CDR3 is TGTGCCAGCAGTGGACAGAAACGGGAGACCCAGTACTTC. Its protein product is CASSGQKRETQYF.

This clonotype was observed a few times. The CDR3 DNA reads TGTGCCAGCAGCCGCACAGGACGGCCGAGCTCCTACGAGCAGTACGTC. Its protein product is CASSRTGRPSSYEQYV. V usage is TRBV7-9 and J usage is TRBJ2-7, with D perhaps TRBD1 (5 bases). V lost 5 bases to trimming and J lost 0 bases, with 17 bases between them. CDR1 and CDR2 from the germline V gene are SEHNR and FQNEAQ (reference sequence). This CDR3 is built from 16 residues.

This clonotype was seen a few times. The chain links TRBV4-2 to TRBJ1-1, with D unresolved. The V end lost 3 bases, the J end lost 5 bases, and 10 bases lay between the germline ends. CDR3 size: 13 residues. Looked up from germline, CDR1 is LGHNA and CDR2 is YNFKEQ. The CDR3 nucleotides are TGTGCCAGCAGCCAGACTTTCGATACTGAAGCTTTCTTT. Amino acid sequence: CASSQTFDTEAFF.

CDR3 region: CSAHDRRGEKLFF. The CDR3 bases are TGCAGTGCACACGACAGGAGGGGTGAAAAACTGTTTTTT. The rearrangement joins TRBV20-1 to TRBJ1-4; possibly TRBD1 for D (6 bases). V lost 6 bases and J lost 7, with 15 bases in between. This CDR3 contains 13 residues. Germline loops: CDR1 DFQATT, CDR2 SNEGSKA (reference sequence).

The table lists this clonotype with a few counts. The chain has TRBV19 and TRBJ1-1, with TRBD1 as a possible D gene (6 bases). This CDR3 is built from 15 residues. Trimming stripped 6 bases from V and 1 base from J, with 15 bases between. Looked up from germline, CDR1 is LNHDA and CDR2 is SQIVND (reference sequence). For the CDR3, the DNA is TGTGCCAGTAGCACTTTCAGGACAGCGAACACTGAAGCTTTCTTT. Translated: CASSTFRTANTEAFF.